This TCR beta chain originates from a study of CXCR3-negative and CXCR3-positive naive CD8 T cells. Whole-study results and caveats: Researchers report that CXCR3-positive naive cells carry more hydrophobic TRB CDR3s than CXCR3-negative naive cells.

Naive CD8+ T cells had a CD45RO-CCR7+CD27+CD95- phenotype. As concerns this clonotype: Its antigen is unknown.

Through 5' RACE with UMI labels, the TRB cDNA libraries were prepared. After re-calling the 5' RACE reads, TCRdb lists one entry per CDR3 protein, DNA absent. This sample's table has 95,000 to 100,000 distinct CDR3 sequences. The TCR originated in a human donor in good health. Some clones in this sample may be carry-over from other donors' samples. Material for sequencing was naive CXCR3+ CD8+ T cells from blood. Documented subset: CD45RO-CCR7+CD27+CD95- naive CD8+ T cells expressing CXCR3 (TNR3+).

This chain's CDR3 is CSPDRNTEAFF. The V call is TRBV29-1, the J call TRBJ1-1. Germline V gives CDR1 SQVTM, CDR2 ANQGSEA. This CDR3 spans 11 amino acids.